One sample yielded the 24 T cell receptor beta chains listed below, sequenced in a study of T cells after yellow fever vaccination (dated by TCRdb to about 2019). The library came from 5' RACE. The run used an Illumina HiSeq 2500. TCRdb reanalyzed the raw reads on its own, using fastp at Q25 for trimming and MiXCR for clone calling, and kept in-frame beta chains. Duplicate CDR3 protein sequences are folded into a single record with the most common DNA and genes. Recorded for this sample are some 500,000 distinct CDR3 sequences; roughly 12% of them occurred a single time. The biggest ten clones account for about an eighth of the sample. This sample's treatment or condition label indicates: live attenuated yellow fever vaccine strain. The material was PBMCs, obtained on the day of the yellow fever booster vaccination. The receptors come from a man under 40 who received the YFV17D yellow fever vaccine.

CDR3 bases: TGCGCCAGCAGCCGCGGACTAGCGGGAGCTAATAACAATGAGCAGTTCTTC. Its protein product is CASSRGLAGANNNEQFF. V gene TRBV4-3 combines with J gene TRBJ2-1; 13 bases agree with TRBD2. V was clipped by 4 bases and J by 5 bases; unmatched bases: 8. In germline, CDR1 is LGHNA, CDR2 YSLEER. The CDR3 is made up of 17 amino acids.

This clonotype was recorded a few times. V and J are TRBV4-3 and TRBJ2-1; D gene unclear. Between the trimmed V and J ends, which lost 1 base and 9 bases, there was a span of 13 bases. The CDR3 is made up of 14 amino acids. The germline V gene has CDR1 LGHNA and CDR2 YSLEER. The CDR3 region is CASSQGQTIIEQFF. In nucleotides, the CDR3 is TGCGCCAGCAGCCAAGGCCAAACAATCATTGAGCAGTTCTTC.

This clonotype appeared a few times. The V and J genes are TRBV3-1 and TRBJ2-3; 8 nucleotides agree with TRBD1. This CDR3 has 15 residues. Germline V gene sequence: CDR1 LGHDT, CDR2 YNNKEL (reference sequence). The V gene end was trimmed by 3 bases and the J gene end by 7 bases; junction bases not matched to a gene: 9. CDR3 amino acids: CASSHTGQGANTQYF. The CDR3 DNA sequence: TGTGCCAGCAGCCACACGGGGCAGGGGGCAAATACGCAGTATTTT.

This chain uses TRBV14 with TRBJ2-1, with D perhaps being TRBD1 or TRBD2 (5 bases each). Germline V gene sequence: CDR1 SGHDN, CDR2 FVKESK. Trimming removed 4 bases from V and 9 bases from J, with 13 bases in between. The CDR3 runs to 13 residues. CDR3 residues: CASSRDRQSEQFF. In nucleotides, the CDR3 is TGTGCCAGCAGCCGGGACCGCCAGAGTGAGCAGTTCTTC.

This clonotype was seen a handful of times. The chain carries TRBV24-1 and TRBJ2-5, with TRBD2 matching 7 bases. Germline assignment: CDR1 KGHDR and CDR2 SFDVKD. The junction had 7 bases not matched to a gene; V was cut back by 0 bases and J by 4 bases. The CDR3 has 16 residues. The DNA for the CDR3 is TGTGCCACCAGTGATTTGCAAGGCCCGGGGGGAGAGACCCAGTACTTC. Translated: CATSDLQGPGGETQYF.

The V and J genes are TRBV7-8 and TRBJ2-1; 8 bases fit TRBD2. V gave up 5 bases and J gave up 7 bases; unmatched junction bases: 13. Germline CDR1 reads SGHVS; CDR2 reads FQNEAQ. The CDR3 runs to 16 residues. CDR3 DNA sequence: TGTGCCAGCAGCGGAGGGCCCGGGACTAGGTCTAATGAGCAGTTCTTC. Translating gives CASSGGPGTRSNEQFF.

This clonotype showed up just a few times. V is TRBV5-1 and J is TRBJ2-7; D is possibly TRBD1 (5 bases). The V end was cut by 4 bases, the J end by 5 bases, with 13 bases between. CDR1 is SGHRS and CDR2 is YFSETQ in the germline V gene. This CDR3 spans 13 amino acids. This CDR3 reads CASSPQGSDEQYF. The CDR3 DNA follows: TGCGCCAGCAGCCCTCAGGGCTCGGACGAGCAGTACTTC.

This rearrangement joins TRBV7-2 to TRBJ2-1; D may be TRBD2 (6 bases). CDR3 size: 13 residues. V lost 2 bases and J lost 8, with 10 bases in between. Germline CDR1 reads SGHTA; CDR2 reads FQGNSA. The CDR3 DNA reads TGTGCCAGCAGCTTAACGGGAGATGATGAGCAGTTCTTC. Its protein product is CASSLTGDDEQFF.

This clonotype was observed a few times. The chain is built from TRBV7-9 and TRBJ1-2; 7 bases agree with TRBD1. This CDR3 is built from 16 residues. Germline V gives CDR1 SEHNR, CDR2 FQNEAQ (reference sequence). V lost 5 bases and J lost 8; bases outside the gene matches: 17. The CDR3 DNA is TGTGCCAGCAGCCCCTCGTTAACCGGAGGGGGCCGGGGCTACACCTTC. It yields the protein CASSPSLTGGGRGYTF. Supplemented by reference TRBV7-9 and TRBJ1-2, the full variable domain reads DTGVSQNPRHKITKRGQNVTFRCDPISEHNRLYWYRQTLGQGPEFLTYFQNEAQLEKSRLLSDRFSAERPKGSFSTLEIQRTEQGDSAMYLCASSPSLTGGGRGYTFGSGTRLTVV.

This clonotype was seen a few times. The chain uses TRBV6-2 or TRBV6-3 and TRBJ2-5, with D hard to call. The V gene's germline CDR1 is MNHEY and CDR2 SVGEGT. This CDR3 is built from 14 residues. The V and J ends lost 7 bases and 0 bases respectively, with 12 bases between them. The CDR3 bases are TGTGCCAGCACTAGATCACGTAACCAAGAGACCCAGTACTTC. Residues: CASTRSRNQETQYF.

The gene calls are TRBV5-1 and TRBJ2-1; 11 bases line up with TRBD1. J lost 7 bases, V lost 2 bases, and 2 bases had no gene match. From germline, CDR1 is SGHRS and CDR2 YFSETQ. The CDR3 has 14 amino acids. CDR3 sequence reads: CASSFGTGGNEQFF. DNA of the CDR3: TGCGCCAGCAGCTTCGGGACAGGGGGGAATGAGCAGTTCTTC.

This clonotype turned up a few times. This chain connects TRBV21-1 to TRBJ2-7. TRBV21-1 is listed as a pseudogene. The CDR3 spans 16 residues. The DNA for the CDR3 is TGTGCCAGCAGCAAAGCCCAAGTGAGTCTTGCCTACGAGCAGTACTTC. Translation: CASSKAQVSLAYEQYF.

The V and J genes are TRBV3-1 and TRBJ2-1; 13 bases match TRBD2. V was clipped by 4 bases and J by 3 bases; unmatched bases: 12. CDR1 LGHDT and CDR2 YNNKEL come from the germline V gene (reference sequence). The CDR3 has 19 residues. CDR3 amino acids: CASSPGLGTSGKYYNEQFF. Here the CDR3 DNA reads TGTGCCAGCAGCCCGGGTCTGGGGACTAGCGGGAAATACTACAATGAGCAGTTCTTC.

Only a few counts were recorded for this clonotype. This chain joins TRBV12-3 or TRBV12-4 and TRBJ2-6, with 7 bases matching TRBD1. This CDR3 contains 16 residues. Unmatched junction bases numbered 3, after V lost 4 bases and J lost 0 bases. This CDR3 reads CASSWTGLSGANVLTF. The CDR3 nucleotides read TGTGCCAGCAGTTGGACAGGCCTCTCTGGGGCCAACGTCCTGACTTTC.

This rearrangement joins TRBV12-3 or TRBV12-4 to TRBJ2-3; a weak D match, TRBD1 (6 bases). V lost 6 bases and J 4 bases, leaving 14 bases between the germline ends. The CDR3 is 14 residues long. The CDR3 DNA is TGTGCCAGCAGCGTTAACAGGGTTGCAGATACGCAGTATTTT. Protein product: CASSVNRVADTQYF.

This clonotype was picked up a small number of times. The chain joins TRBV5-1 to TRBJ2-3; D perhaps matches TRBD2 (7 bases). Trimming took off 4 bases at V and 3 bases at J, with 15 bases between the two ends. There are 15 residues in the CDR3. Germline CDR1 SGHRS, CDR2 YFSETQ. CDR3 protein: CASSAWGGPTDTQYF. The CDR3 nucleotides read TGCGCCAGCAGCGCCTGGGGGGGGCCGACAGATACGCAGTATTTT.

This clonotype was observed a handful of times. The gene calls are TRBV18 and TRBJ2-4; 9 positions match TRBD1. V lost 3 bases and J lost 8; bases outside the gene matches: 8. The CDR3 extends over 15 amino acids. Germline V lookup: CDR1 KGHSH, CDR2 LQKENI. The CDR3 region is CASSPLGQGRDIQYF. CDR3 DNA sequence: TGTGCCAGCTCACCCCTCGGACAGGGGAGGGACATTCAGTACTTC.

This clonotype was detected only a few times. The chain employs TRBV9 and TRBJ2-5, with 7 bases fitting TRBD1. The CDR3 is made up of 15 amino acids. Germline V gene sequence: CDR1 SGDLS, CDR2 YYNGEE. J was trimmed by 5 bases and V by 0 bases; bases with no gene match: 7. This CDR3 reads CASSVAPTGRETQYF. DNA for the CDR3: TGTGCCAGCAGCGTAGCCCCGACAGGGCGGGAGACCCAGTACTTC.

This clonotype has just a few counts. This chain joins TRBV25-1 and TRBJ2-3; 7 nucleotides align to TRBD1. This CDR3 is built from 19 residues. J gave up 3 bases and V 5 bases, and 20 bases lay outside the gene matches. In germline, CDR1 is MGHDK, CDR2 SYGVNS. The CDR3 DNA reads TGTGCCAGCAGTCCAAGGTGGGGCACAGGGGTCCATAATACAGATACGCAGTATTTT. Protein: CASSPRWGTGVHNTDTQYF.

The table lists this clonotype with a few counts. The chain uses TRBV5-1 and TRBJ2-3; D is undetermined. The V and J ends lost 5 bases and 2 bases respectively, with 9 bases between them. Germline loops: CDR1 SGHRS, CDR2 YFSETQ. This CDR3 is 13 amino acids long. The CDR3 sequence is CASSPFHTDTQYF. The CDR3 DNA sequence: TGCGCCAGCAGTCCTTTTCACACAGATACGCAGTATTTT.

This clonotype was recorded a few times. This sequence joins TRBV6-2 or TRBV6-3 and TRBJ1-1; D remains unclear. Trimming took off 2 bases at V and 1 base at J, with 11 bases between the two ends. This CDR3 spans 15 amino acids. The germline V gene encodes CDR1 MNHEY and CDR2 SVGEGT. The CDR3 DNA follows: TGTGCCAGCAGTTACATGGCCCCCCGGAACACTGAAGCTTTCTTT. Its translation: CASSYMAPRNTEAFF.

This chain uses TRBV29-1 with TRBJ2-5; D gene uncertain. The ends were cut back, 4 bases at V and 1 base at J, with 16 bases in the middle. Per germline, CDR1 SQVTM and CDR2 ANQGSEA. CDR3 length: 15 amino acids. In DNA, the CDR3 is TGCAGCGTTGGGTCCAAAGCGCCACCCCAAGAGACCCAGTACTTC. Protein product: CSVGSKAPPQETQYF.

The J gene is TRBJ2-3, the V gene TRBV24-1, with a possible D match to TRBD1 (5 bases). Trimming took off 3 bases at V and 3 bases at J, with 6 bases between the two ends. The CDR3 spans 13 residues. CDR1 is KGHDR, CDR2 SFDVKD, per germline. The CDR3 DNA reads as TGTGCCACCAGTGATCGACAGACAGATACGCAGTATTTT. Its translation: CATSDRQTDTQYF.

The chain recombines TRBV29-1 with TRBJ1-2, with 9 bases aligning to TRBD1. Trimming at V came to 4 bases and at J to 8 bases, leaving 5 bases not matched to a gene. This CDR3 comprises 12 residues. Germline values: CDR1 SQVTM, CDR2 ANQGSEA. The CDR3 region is CSVGGQGLGYTF. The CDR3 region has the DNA TGCAGCGTTGGGGGACAGGGATTAGGCTACACCTTC. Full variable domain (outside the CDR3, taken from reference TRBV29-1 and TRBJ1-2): SAVISQKPSRDICQRGTSLTIQCQVDSQVTMMFWYRQQPGQSLTLIATANQGSEATYESGFVIDKFPISRPNLTFSTLTVSNMSPEDSSIYLCSVGGQGLGYTFGSGTRLTVV.